The sequence of this TCR beta chain was determined in a study of cytomegalovirus exposure and HLA in healthy donors. Only in-frame clones appear in the TCRdb table, and some are missing; sequencing was by immunoSEQ multiplex PCR. The sample shows 150,000 to 200,000 clones, 86% of them seen only once. Study findings and constraints: The tendency of first-cohort TCR clusters to co-occur in the 90 to 150 validation repertoires emerged from a later analysis.

On this clone: Its target is unknown.

This CDR3 is 17 amino acids long. Germline CDR1 and CDR2: SEHNR and FQNEAQ (reference sequence). V lost 2 bases, J lost 7 bases, and 23 bases lay in between. The material sequenced was PBMCs. The clonotype comes from a woman between 18 and 29 years old in good health and CMV-seronegative. The chain has TRBV7-9 and TRBJ1-2; D remains ambiguous. The CDR3 nucleotides are TGTGCCAGCAGCTTATCAATCGCCCTCCAGCCGGGAGGTGGCTACACCTTC. This gives the protein CASSLSIALQPGGGYTF.